Shown below are 22 T cell receptor beta chains from a single sample sequenced in a study of blood T cell repertoires in COVID-19. The table came from immunoSEQ multiplex PCR; TCRdb's copy has only in-frame clones and leaves some out. The repertoire has 68,000 or so clones, 80% to 90% of them found once; the top ten carry roughly 2.4%. Sequencing input: peripheral blood. Receptor source: a human donor in a cohort sampled during active COVID-19.

The chain's CDR3 is CASSLGGGYMNTEAFF. CDR3 DNA: TGTGCCAGCAGCTTAGGAGGCGGGTACATGAACACTGAAGCTTTCTTT. The genes are TRBV7-2 and TRBJ1-1; unclear D gene. V lost 1 base and J 0 bases, leaving 12 bases between the germline ends. This CDR3 region has 16 residues. Germline CDR1 SGHTA, CDR2 FQGNSA.

The chain is built from TRBV3-1 (or the pseudogene TRBV3-2) and TRBJ2-5; D gene unclear. The CDR3 totals 15 residues. Germline CDR1 LGHDT, CDR2 YNNKEL (reference sequence). Trimming pared 1 base from V and 4 bases from J, leaving 13 bases between. The CDR3 sequence: CASSQVTGGGETQYF. The DNA for the CDR3 is TGTGCCAGCAGCCAAGTGACGGGTGGCGGAGAGACCCAGTACTTC.

This chain connects TRBV28 to TRBJ1-4; 7 bases are a match to TRBD1. After removal of 5 bases from V and 4 bases from J, the junction contained 7 bases not matched to a gene. The CDR3 is 15 residues long. Germline values: CDR1 MDHEN, CDR2 SYDVKM. In DNA, the CDR3 is TGTGCCAGCAGTCAGGGACAGCTTGTTAATGAAAAACTGTTTTTT. Translated: CASSQGQLVNEKLFF.

The rearrangement uses TRBV20-1 and TRBJ2-7; 10 bases are a match to TRBD1. V shed 3 bases, J shed 3 bases, and the junction held 8 bases outside the gene matches. Germline values: CDR1 DFQATT, CDR2 SNEGSKA (reference sequence). The CDR3 extends over 15 amino acids. As DNA, the CDR3 is TGCAGTGCTAGTGACCGGGACAGGGGATTCTACGAGCAGTACTTC. This encodes CSASDRDRGFYEQYF.

This clone was found a few times. The CDR3 nucleotides read TGTGCCAGCTCACAAGCCCGGGACAGGGCGGCCGGGGAGCTGTTTTTT. This codes for CASSQARDRAAGELFF. The rearrangement links TRBV18 to TRBJ2-2; 9 bases are shared with TRBD1. With V trimmed by 4 bases and J by 6 bases, 9 bases remained unmatched. Germline V gives CDR1 KGHSH, CDR2 LQKENI. This CDR3 spans 16 amino acids.

This clone was picked up a small number of times. The chain recombines TRBV11-1 with TRBJ1-3, with 7 positions matching TRBD1. The germline V gene has CDR1 SGHAT and CDR2 FQDESV (reference sequence). The CDR3 spans 15 residues. V lost 5 bases to trimming and J lost 2 bases; unmatched junction nucleotides: 6. CDR3 protein: CASSVSTGTGNTIYF. DNA of the CDR3: TGTGCCAGCAGCGTCTCGACAGGGACTGGAAACACCATATATTTT.

This clone was observed a handful of times. This rearrangement joins TRBV19 to TRBJ1-5; 7 bases match TRBD1. Per the germline V gene, CDR1 is LNHDA and CDR2 is SQIVND (reference sequence). V shed 3 bases and J 1 base; nucleotides not matched to a gene: 12. CDR3 length: 18 residues. CDR3 residues: CASSIRVTGSRSNQPQHF. The CDR3 nucleotides are TGTGCCAGTAGTATTAGGGTGACAGGGAGTCGCAGCAATCAGCCCCAGCATTTT.

V gene TRBV27 combines with J gene TRBJ1-2; 10 bases line up with TRBD1. Germline-derived CDR1 and CDR2 are MNHEY and SMNVEV (reference sequence). The V and J ends lost 0 bases and 7 bases, in that order; junction bases with no gene match: 5. CDR3 length: 15 amino acids. In DNA form, the CDR3 reads TGTGCCAGCAGTTTATCAGACAGGGGGCTAAGTGGCTACACCTTC. Amino acid sequence: CASSLSDRGLSGYTF.

The DNA for the CDR3 is TGTGCCAGCAGCCGGGCGGCCGGGACTACGAACACCGGGGAGCTGTTTTTT. This codes for CASSRAAGTTNTGELFF. The rearrangement links TRBV5-6 to TRBJ2-2; TRBD2 matches at 7 bases. The length of the CDR3 is 17 residues. Germline trimming cut 4 bases from V and 0 bases from J; bases unmatched to any gene: 9. Germline CDR1 is SGHDT and CDR2 is YYEEEE.

The V call is TRBV6-5, the J call TRBJ1-3; D is ambiguous. There are 14 residues in the CDR3. V shed 7 bases and J shed 7 bases, with 17 bases lying between them. CDR1 and CDR2 from the germline V gene are MNHEY and SVGAGI. The chain's CDR3 is CASTPNGVRNTIYF. The CDR3 region has the DNA TGTGCCAGCACCCCCAACGGGGTGCGCAACACCATATATTTT.

The V gene is TRBV18, the J gene TRBJ2-7; 7 nucleotides align to TRBD1. There are 16 residues in the CDR3. CDR1 and CDR2 (germline): KGHSH, LQKENI. Losses at the gene ends were 4 bases for V and 1 base for J; bases not matched to a gene: 10. DNA for the CDR3: TGTGCCAGCTCACTACAGGGGCAGGCGGCTTCCTACGAGCAGTACTTC. Amino acids: CASSLQGQAASYEQYF. Filled out from reference TRBV18 and TRBJ2-7, the complete variable domain reads NAGVMQNPRHLVRRRGQEARLRCSPMKGHSHVYWYRQLPEEGLKFMVYLQKENIIDESGMPKERFSAEFPKEGPSILRIQQVVRGDSAAYFCASSLQGQAASYEQYFGPGTRLTVT.

The V and J genes are TRBV11-2 and TRBJ1-2, with D unresolved. This CDR3 region has 19 residues. Germline V CDR1 and CDR2: SGHAT, FQNNGV. The V end was cut by 1 base, the J end by 2 bases, with 23 bases between. The CDR3 nucleotides are TGTGCCAGCAGCTTAGGGTGGAGGTGGGTCAGCCGCTCAAACTATGGCTACACCTTC. This sequence encodes CASSLGWRWVSRSNYGYTF.

This clone has a single count. The V and J genes are TRBV7-9 and TRBJ2-5; 7 bases line up with TRBD1. The CDR3 runs 17 residues. Germline V CDR1 and CDR2: SEHNR, FQNEAQ (reference sequence). The junction had 14 bases not matched to a gene; V was cut back by 2 bases and J by 5 bases. The CDR3 region is CASSLISERGRRETQYF. In nucleotides, the CDR3 is TGTGCCAGCAGCTTAATATCCGAGAGGGGGCGGAGGGAGACCCAGTACTTC.

This clone has a single count. The CDR3 sequence is CASSMGQGVIEETQYF. CDR3 DNA sequence: TGTGCCAGTAGTATGGGACAGGGGGTAATCGAGGAGACCCAGTACTTC. The chain joins TRBV19 to TRBJ2-5, with 11 bases aligning to TRBD1. This CDR3 is built from 16 residues. From germline, CDR1 is LNHDA and CDR2 SQIVND (reference sequence). The V gene end was trimmed by 3 bases and the J gene end by 5 bases; junction bases not matched to a gene: 8.

The chain uses TRBV19 and TRBJ1-5, with 7 bases matching TRBD1. CDR1 and CDR2 from the germline V gene are LNHDA and SQIVND (reference sequence). The CDR3 length is 16 residues. V gave up 7 bases and J gave up 3 bases; unmatched junction bases: 12. CDR3 loop: CASTSVNRGNNQPQHF. The DNA of the CDR3 is TGTGCCAGTACTTCCGTAAACAGGGGCAACAATCAGCCCCAGCATTTT.

The chain is built from TRBV5-1 and TRBJ2-7, with 9 bases identical to TRBD2. Germline assignment: CDR1 SGHRS and CDR2 YFSETQ. The CDR3 has 16 amino acids. V lost 1 base, J lost 0 bases, and 5 bases stayed unmatched. The CDR3 here is CASSLSASGISYEQYF. DNA for the CDR3: TGCGCCAGCAGCTTGTCGGCTAGCGGGATCTCCTACGAGCAGTACTTC.

This clone has just a few counts. The identical CDR3 is also encoded by other nucleotide sequences in the sample. This chain uses TRBV6-2 or TRBV6-3 with TRBJ1-5, with a tentative D call TRBD1 (6 bases). The V and J ends lost 6 bases and 3 bases respectively, with 12 bases between them. This CDR3 has 14 amino acids. The germline CDR1 and CDR2 sequences are MNHEY and SVGEGT. CDR3 sequence reads: CASSSTGTNQPQHF. CDR3 sequence (DNA): TGTGCCAGCAGCTCCACAGGGACCAATCAGCCCCAGCATTTT.

The chain joins TRBV5-1 to TRBJ1-1; 10 positions match TRBD1. V lost 4 bases and J lost 0; bases outside the gene matches: 6. The CDR3 covers 16 residues. Germline loops: CDR1 SGHRS, CDR2 YFSETQ. CDR3 loop: CASSTGTGVLNTEAFF. In DNA, the CDR3 is TGCGCCAGCAGCACCGGGACAGGGGTCCTGAACACTGAAGCTTTCTTT.

The gene calls are TRBV3-1 (or the pseudogene TRBV3-2) and TRBJ1-1; no reliable D call. Per the germline V gene, CDR1 is LGHDT and CDR2 is YNNKEL (reference sequence). Trimming left V 6 bases short and J 0 bases short, with 8 bases between. The CDR3 extends over 13 amino acids. CDR3 nucleotide sequence: TGTGCCAGCAGTTTGGGCATGAACACTGAAGCTTTCTTT. It is translated as CASSLGMNTEAFF.

V is TRBV27 and J is TRBJ2-1, with TRBD2 matching 12 bases. The CDR3 consists of 19 residues. V was clipped by 0 bases and J by 8 bases; unmatched bases: 14. Germline lookup yields CDR1 MNHEY and CDR2 SMNVEV (reference sequence). Written as DNA, the CDR3 is TGTGCCAGCAGTTTATCCCGAGCTAGCGGGAGGGCCCGGGTCTATGAGCAGTTCTTC. It encodes CASSLSRASGRARVYEQFF.

The chain recombines TRBV18 with TRBJ2-1; the D gene is possibly TRBD1 (5 bases). This CDR3 spans 16 amino acids. Germline CDR1 reads KGHSH; CDR2 reads LQKENI. Trimming left V 6 bases short and J 5 bases short, with 20 bases between. Here the CDR3 DNA reads TGTGCCAGCTCGTATTCTCAGGGTCTCCAAAACAATGAGCAGTTCTTC. This translates into CASSYSQGLQNNEQFF.

The gene calls are TRBV28 and TRBJ1-1; a weak D match, TRBD1 (5 bases). Germline lookup yields CDR1 MDHEN and CDR2 SYDVKM. Deletions cut 6 bases from V and 3 bases from J, with 11 bases between. CDR3 length: 13 residues. CDR3 DNA sequence: TGTGCCAGCAGGATTCCGGGGGACACTGAAGCTTTCTTT. Its translation: CASRIPGDTEAFF.